Presented here are 14 T cell receptor beta chains from one specimen sequenced in a study of cytotoxic CD8 clonotypes in ibrutinib-treated CLL. The repertoire was sequenced with immunoSEQ multiplex PCR; TCRdb's copy has only in-frame clones and lacks some. Of some 300,000 clones in the sample, around four fifths are singletons; the top ten hold more than 6%. The material sequenced was PBMCs, taken before ibrutinib treatment. The receptors stem from a human donor with chronic lymphocytic leukemia.

The V gene is TRBV2, the J gene TRBJ2-1; TRBD2 matches at 9 bases. This CDR3 has 15 amino acids. Trimming at V came to 7 bases and at J to 3 bases, leaving 7 bases not matched to a gene. Germline CDR1 is SNHLY and CDR2 is FYNNEI. The CDR3 coding sequence is TGTGCCAGCAAAGAAGCGGGAGGCTTCTACAATGAGCAGTTCTTC. It yields the protein CASKEAGGFYNEQFF. The full variable domain, rest sourced from reference TRBV2 and TRBJ2-1, is EPEVTQTPSHQVTQMGQEVILRCVPISNHLYFYWYRQILGQKVEFLVSFYNNEISEKSEIFDDQFSVERPDGSNFTLKIRSTKLEDSAMYFCASKEAGGFYNEQFFGPGTRLTVL.

The chain combines TRBV2 with TRBJ1-1; the match to TRBD1 covers 10 bases. CDR1 is SNHLY, CDR2 FYNNEI, per germline. There are 15 residues in the CDR3. V lost 6 bases and J lost 5; bases outside the gene matches: 9. The CDR3 protein is CASRPPGTGDTEAFF. CDR3 in DNA: TGTGCCAGCAGACCCCCCGGGACAGGGGATACTGAAGCTTTCTTT.

The J gene is TRBJ2-3, the V gene TRBV7-2; 10 positions agree with TRBD2. Germline V CDR1 and CDR2: SGHTA, FQGNSA. There are 15 residues in the CDR3. Trimming removed 5 bases from V and 3 bases from J; junction bases left unmatched: 5. This CDR3 reads CASSNSGRTTDTQYF. CDR3 in DNA: TGTGCCAGCAGCAATAGCGGGAGGACAACAGATACGCAGTATTTT.

The gene calls are TRBV30 and TRBJ2-2; TRBD1 might be the D (5 bases). This CDR3 has 17 residues. Germline assignment: CDR1 GTSNPN and CDR2 SVGIG (reference sequence). V was cut by 0 bases and J by 1 base, with 15 bases left in between. The CDR3 DNA reads TGTGCCTGGAGTGTCAGTAGGACATCCGTGAACACCGGGGAGCTGTTTTTT. As protein: CAWSVSRTSVNTGELFF.

The chain employs TRBV4-3 and TRBJ2-7; TRBD2 agrees at 8 bases. V trimming: 3 bases; J trimming: 5 bases; junction bases outside the gene matches: 12. Germline V gene data show CDR1 as LGHNA and CDR2 as YSLEER. The CDR3 loop spans 16 amino acids. The CDR3 region has the DNA TGCGCCAGCAGCCAGGTGTTGACGGGAGGGAGGAACGAGCAGTACTTC. Residues: CASSQVLTGGRNEQYF.

This chain joins TRBV7-2 and TRBJ2-4, with no clear D. Between the trimmed V and J ends, which lost 1 base and 9 bases, there was a span of 10 bases. This CDR3 is built from 13 residues. CDR1 is SGHTA, CDR2 FQGNSA, per germline. CDR3 bases: TGTGCCAGCAGCTTAGAGTCTCCAGGCATTCAGTACTTC. This sequence encodes CASSLESPGIQYF. The entire variable domain, with the rest obtained from reference TRBV7-2 and TRBJ2-4, is as follows: GAGVSQSPSNKVTEKGKDVELRCDPISGHTALYWYRQSLGQGLEFLIYFQGNSAPDKSGLPSDRFSAERTGGSVSTLTIQRTQQEDSAVYLCASSLESPGIQYFGAGTRLSVL.

The V gene is TRBV9, the J gene TRBJ2-2, with 11 bases identical to TRBD2. Germline V gene data show CDR1 as SGDLS and CDR2 as YYNGEE. V was clipped by 3 bases and J by 6 bases; unmatched bases: 4. The CDR3 loop spans 15 amino acids. In DNA form, the CDR3 reads TGTGCCAGCAGCGATACTAGCGGGAGCCCCGGGGAGCTGTTTTTT. This codes for CASSDTSGSPGELFF.

J is TRBJ2-3 and V is TRBV7-9, with D uncertain. The germline gives CDR1 SEHNR, CDR2 FQNEAQ (reference sequence). The CDR3 has 14 residues. Trimming left V 1 base short and J 0 bases short, with 5 bases between. The CDR3 loop is CASSLVLSTDTQYF. In DNA, the CDR3 is TGTGCCAGCAGCTTAGTGCTCAGCACAGATACGCAGTATTTT.

This chain uses TRBV30 with TRBJ1-4; weak D call: TRBD1 (5 bases). The V gene lost 7 bases and the J gene lost 10 bases, with 13 bases spanning the gap. The CDR3 extends over 11 amino acids. Germline CDR1 and CDR2: GTSNPN and SVGIG (reference sequence). The CDR3 protein is CAYPGGGKLFF. CDR3 nucleotides: TGTGCCTACCCGGGGGGTGGAAAACTGTTTTTT.

CDR3 region: CSVEEQTGDYGYTF. CDR3 nucleotide sequence: TGCAGCGTTGAAGAACAGACAGGGGACTATGGCTACACCTTC. The V and J genes are TRBV29-1 and TRBJ1-2; 8 bases are shared with TRBD1. The CDR3 spans 14 residues. The V gene's germline CDR1 is SQVTM and CDR2 ANQGSEA. The ends lost 0 bases at V and 3 bases at J; junction bases unmatched: 3.

The rearrangement links TRBV5-4 to TRBJ2-3, with D possibly TRBD2 on 6 matching bases. This CDR3 spans 14 amino acids. In germline, CDR1 is SGHNT, CDR2 YYREEE (reference sequence). The V end was cut by 2 bases, the J end by 6 bases, with 13 bases between. This CDR3 reads CASSFSGGTDTQYF. As DNA, the CDR3 is TGTGCCAGCAGCTTCTCTGGGGGGACGGATACGCAGTATTTT.

The V call is TRBV4-2, the J call TRBJ2-5, with 8 positions matching TRBD2. There are 16 residues in the CDR3. J gave up 5 bases and V 0 bases, and 8 bases lay outside the gene matches. Per germline, CDR1 LGHNA and CDR2 YNFKEQ. CDR3 sequence reads: CASSQERAGEQETQYF. DNA for the CDR3: TGTGCCAGCAGCCAAGAGCGAGCGGGAGAACAGGAGACCCAGTACTTC.

V usage is TRBV18 and J usage is TRBJ1-1; maybe TRBD1 (6 bases). Germline V gene lookup returns CDR1 KGHSH and CDR2 LQKENI. Trimming took 5 bases from V and 0 from J, leaving 16 bases between them. This CDR3 is built from 16 residues. Written as DNA, the CDR3 is TGTGCCAGCTCATCACGGACAGTGGGTATGAACACTGAAGCTTTCTTT. This gives the protein CASSSRTVGMNTEAFF.

The chain employs TRBV28 and TRBJ1-2; maybe TRBD1 (6 bases). V was shortened by 6 bases and J by 8 bases, with 19 bases between the two germline ends. The CDR3 covers 14 residues. Looked up from germline, CDR1 is MDHEN and CDR2 is SYDVKM. Here the CDR3 reads CASSPATWGAGYTF. The CDR3 DNA sequence: TGTGCCAGCAGCCCAGCGACCTGGGGGGCCGGCTACACCTTC.